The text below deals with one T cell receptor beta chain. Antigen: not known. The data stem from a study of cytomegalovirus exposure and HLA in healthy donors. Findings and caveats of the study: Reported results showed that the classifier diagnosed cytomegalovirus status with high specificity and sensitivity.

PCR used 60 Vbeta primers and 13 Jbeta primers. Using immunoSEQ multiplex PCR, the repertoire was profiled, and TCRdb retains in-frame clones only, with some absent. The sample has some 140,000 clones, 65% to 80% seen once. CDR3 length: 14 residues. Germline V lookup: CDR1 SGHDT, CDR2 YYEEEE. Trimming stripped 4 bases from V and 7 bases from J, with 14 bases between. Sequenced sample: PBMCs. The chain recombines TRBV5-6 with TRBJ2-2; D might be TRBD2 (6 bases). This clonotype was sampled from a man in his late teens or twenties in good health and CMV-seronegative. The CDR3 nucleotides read TGTGCCAGCAGCGTGGGGCTAGCGATCGGGGAGCTGTTTTTT. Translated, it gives CASSVGLAIGELFF.